These 16 T cell receptor beta chains were sequenced from one sample in a study of blood T cell repertoires in COVID-19. Measured with immunoSEQ multiplex PCR; TCRdb has only the in-frame clones, and not every one. The table has about 42,000 clones, around 90% seen once. Material: peripheral blood. These receptor sequences come from a man aged 45-60 years with active COVID-19.

This sequence joins TRBV30 and TRBJ1-2; D is unclear. Between the trimmed V and J ends, which lost 1 base and 1 base, there was a span of 7 bases. The CDR3 is 13 amino acids. Looked up from germline, CDR1 is GTSNPN and CDR2 is SVGIG (reference sequence). The chain's CDR3 is CAWSGGFNYGYTF. DNA of the CDR3: TGTGCCTGGAGTGGAGGATTTAACTATGGCTACACCTTC.

CDR3 sequence: CASHDRGGRQPQHF. DNA for the CDR3: TGTGCCAGTCACGACAGGGGGGGGCGTCAGCCCCAGCATTTT. The rearrangement joins TRBV19 to TRBJ1-5, with TRBD1 identical over 9 bases. This CDR3 is built from 14 residues. Germline assignment: CDR1 LNHDA and CDR2 SQIVND (reference sequence). The V and J ends lost 8 bases and 6 bases, in that order; junction bases with no gene match: 8.

V and J are TRBV13 and TRBJ1-2, with no clear D. The CDR3 is 15 amino acids. V was pared by 1 base and J by 8 bases, with 17 bases between. Germline V gives CDR1 PRHDT, CDR2 FYEKMQ (reference sequence). This CDR3 is CASSLEAGGLYGYTF. Written as DNA, the CDR3 is TGTGCCAGCAGCTTAGAGGCGGGTGGATTGTACGGCTACACCTTC.

The CDR3 DNA follows: TGTGCCAGCACCGCACGGGAGAACACTGAAGCTTTCTTT. The encoded protein is CASTARENTEAFF. The chain uses TRBV2 and TRBJ1-1; the D is unclear. This CDR3 is built from 13 residues. Looked up from germline, CDR1 is SNHLY and CDR2 is FYNNEI. V was trimmed by 7 bases and J by 1 base, leaving 10 bases between them.

V and J are TRBV5-6 and TRBJ2-7; possible D gene TRBD2, 5 bases. V was pared by 1 base and J by 6 bases, with 14 bases between. Looked up from germline, CDR1 is SGHDT and CDR2 is YYEEEE. The CDR3 is 14 amino acids. In DNA form, the CDR3 reads TGTGCCAGCAGCTTGACTCAGAGGGTGGGCGAGCAGTACTTC. Its translation: CASSLTQRVGEQYF.

The chain joins TRBV5-5 to TRBJ2-5, with 7 nucleotides matching TRBD1. This CDR3 contains 14 residues. Germline V gene lookup returns CDR1 SGHKS and CDR2 YYEKEE (reference sequence). The J segment lost 5 bases and the V segment lost 7 bases, leaving 11 bases of the junction unmatched. CDR3 sequence reads: CASGVDRVRETQYF. The CDR3 DNA sequence: TGTGCCAGCGGGGTAGACAGGGTGAGGGAGACCCAGTACTTC.

The chain couples TRBV9 to TRBJ1-5; tentative D call: TRBD1 (5 bases). Germline V gives CDR1 SGDLS, CDR2 YYNGEE. This CDR3 has 15 residues. V was clipped by 4 bases and J by 5 bases, with 16 bases between them. The CDR3 here is CASSPFGGNDQPQHF. The CDR3 bases are TGTGCCAGCAGCCCCTTCGGGGGGAATGATCAGCCCCAGCATTTT.

This clone has just a few counts. J is TRBJ1-6 and V is TRBV19; the D gene is possibly TRBD1 (5 bases). Trimming left V 2 bases short and J 14 bases short, with 25 bases between. The CDR3 is 17 residues long. Germline assignment: CDR1 LNHDA and CDR2 SQIVND (reference sequence). The chain's CDR3 is CASSITGTNLKSGTLHF. CDR3 in DNA: TGTGCCAGTAGTATAACAGGAACGAACCTCAAGTCCGGTACCCTCCACTTT.

The genes are TRBV6-1 and TRBJ1-1; 9 bases agree with TRBD1. Germline CDR1 reads MNHNS; CDR2 reads SASEGT. The J segment lost 6 bases and the V segment lost 4 bases, leaving 12 bases of the junction unmatched. The CDR3 has 16 residues. The DNA of the CDR3 is TGTGCCAGCAGTGGTGATGGGGACAGGGTTAGCGCTGAAGCTTTCTTT. It specifies CASSGDGDRVSAEAFF.

V is TRBV5-8 and J is TRBJ2-2; D possibly corresponds to TRBD1 (6 bases). Trimming took off 4 bases at V and 1 base at J, with 8 bases between the two ends. Germline V gene lookup returns CDR1 SGHTS and CDR2 YDEGEE. The CDR3 is made up of 14 amino acids. DNA for the CDR3: TGTGCCAGCAGCATGGGACAGAACACCGGGGAGCTGTTTTTT. It is translated as CASSMGQNTGELFF.

This sequence joins TRBV5-1 and TRBJ2-3, with 9 bases that match TRBD1. V trimming: 4 bases; J trimming: 2 bases; junction bases outside the gene matches: 5. There are 15 residues in the CDR3. The V gene's germline CDR1 is SGHRS and CDR2 YFSETQ. The CDR3 sequence is CASSHGTGTTDTQYF. The CDR3, as DNA: TGCGCCAGCAGCCACGGGACAGGGACCACAGATACGCAGTATTTT.

The chain is built from TRBV5-1 and TRBJ2-7, with 7 positions matching TRBD2. The V segment lost 3 bases and the J segment 4 bases; nucleotides outside the gene matches: 10. CDR3 length: 15 residues. Per the germline V gene, CDR1 is SGHRS and CDR2 is YFSETQ. The CDR3 spells CASSSGLDLLYEQYF. CDR3 nucleotides: TGCGCCAGCAGCTCCGGACTAGACTTACTTTACGAGCAGTACTTC.

The chain employs TRBV27 and TRBJ2-7; TRBD1 agrees at 9 bases. CDR1 MNHEY and CDR2 SMNVEV come from the germline V gene (reference sequence). J lost 1 base, V lost 2 bases, and 3 bases had no gene match. CDR3 length: 15 amino acids. This CDR3 is CASSLKGQGSYEQYF. The CDR3 DNA reads as TGTGCCAGCAGTTTAAAGGGACAGGGTTCCTACGAGCAGTACTTC.

This rearrangement joins TRBV23-1 to TRBJ1-3; 7 bases line up with TRBD1. Being an ORF, TRBV23-1 has a function that is uncertain. J was trimmed by 0 bases and V by 1 base; bases with no gene match: 6. This CDR3 is 17 amino acids long. The CDR3 nucleotides are TGCGCCAGCAGTCAATTTGGACAGGTCGACTCTGGAAACACCATATATTTT. This sequence encodes CASSQFGQVDSGNTIYF.

By sample fraction, this clone is medium-sized (0.01 to 0.1%). The rearrangement uses TRBV5-3 and TRBJ2-1; weak D call: TRBD1 (5 bases). TRBV5-3 is flagged as an ORF with uncertain function. This CDR3 has 18 amino acids. Trimming left V 1 base short and J 0 bases short, with 17 bases between. In nucleotides, the CDR3 is TGTGCCAGAAGCTTGATTCTGGTTGACAGCAGCTCCTACAATGAGCAGTTCTTC. Its protein is CARSLILVDSSSYNEQFF.

The J gene is TRBJ1-2, the V gene TRBV4-1; D gene ambiguous. This CDR3 is built from 13 residues. CDR1 and CDR2 from the germline V gene are MGHRA and YSYEKL. V lost 1 base to trimming and J lost 4 bases, with 7 bases between them. CDR3 sequence reads: CASSQGQSYGYTF. The DNA for the CDR3 is TGCGCCAGCAGCCAAGGGCAATCCTATGGCTACACCTTC.